This T cell receptor beta chain comes out of a study of cytomegalovirus exposure and HLA in healthy donors. The study's findings and limits: Later analysis revealed greater clonal expansion in HLA-associated TCR beta chains than in equally common others. Another analysis was done later, and it associated approximately 18,000 TCR beta sequences with HLA alleles at 0.05 false discovery rate.

From germline, CDR1 is LNHDA and CDR2 SQIVND (reference sequence). V dropped 5 bases and J dropped 6 bases, with 10 bases sitting between them. This CDR3 spans 13 amino acids. Healthy individuals who donated bone marrow served as the donors. Turning to this clone: What it binds is unknown.

PCR primers comprised 60 Vbeta and 13 Jbeta primers. TCRdb's table, derived via immunoSEQ multiplex PCR, lists solely in-frame clones and lacks some. The sample lists around 150,000 clones, under 70% seen once, with around 6% in the top ten. V usage is TRBV19 and J usage is TRBJ1-4; TRBD1 is a possible D gene (5 bases). Sequenced input: PBMCs. The receptor was derived from a woman aged 55-69 years in good health and CMV-seronegative. The CDR3 DNA reads as TGTGCCAGTAGTCGCAGGGCCGATGAAAAACTGTTTTTT. Its protein is CASSRRADEKLFF.